This is a list of T cell receptor beta chains from one sample in a study of blood T cell repertoires in COVID-19. Some clones are missing from TCRdb's copy, which holds only in-frame ones; the method was immunoSEQ multiplex PCR. The table lists about 270,000 clones, 85% to 90% of them singletons. The sequenced material came from PBMCs or T cells enriched from blood (not recorded which). These receptors were collected from a young woman with acute COVID-19. Each CDR3 is given with its conserved first and last residue. A D gene is named only where the DNA matches it firmly. Clone sizes are given selectively: once, few, many, or a class where the clone is expanded.

CDR3 | DNA | length | V | D | size | J
CASSGVNYEQYF | TGTGCCAGTAGCGGTGTTAACTACGAGCAGTACTTC | 12 | TRBV6-5 | - | - | TRBJ2-7
CASSFMEGIYGYTF | TGTGCCAGCAGCTTTATGGAGGGGATCTATGGCTACACCTTC | 14 | TRBV11-2 | - | - | TRBJ1-2
CASSQGSGAGANVLTF | TGTGCCAGCAGCCAAGGAAGCGGGGCTGGGGCCAACGTCCTGACTTTC | 16 | TRBV14 | TRBD2 | - | TRBJ2-6
CASSPKGGAGNTIYF | TGTGCCAGCAGCCCCAAGGGGGGGGCTGGAAACACCATATATTTT | 15 | TRBV5-4 | - | - | TRBJ1-3
CASSGTRDGELFF | TGTGCCAGCAGTGGGACAAGAGACGGGGAGCTGTTTTTT | 13 | TRBV12-3/TRBV12-4 | - | once | TRBJ2-2
CAWSVLTRVNEQFF | TGTGCCTGGAGTGTACTCACTAGGGTCAATGAGCAGTTCTTC | 14 | TRBV30 | - | - | TRBJ2-1
CATSDPEETQYF | TGTGCCACCAGTGATCCGGAAGAGACCCAGTACTTC | 12 | TRBV24-1 | - | - | TRBJ2-5
CASSLPGLAKEQYF | TGTGCCAGCAGTTTACCGGGACTGGCTAAGGAGCAGTACTTC | 14 | TRBV28 | - | - | TRBJ2-7
CASSMGQARVWEQFF | TGTGCCAGTAGTATGGGACAGGCCCGGGTCTGGGAGCAGTTCTTC | 15 | TRBV19 | TRBD1 | - | TRBJ2-1
CASSLDPGGYTF | TGCGCCAGCAGCTTGGATCCCGGGGGCTACACCTTC | 12 | TRBV5-1 | - | - | TRBJ1-2
CASSPQQETNYGYTF | TGTGCCAGCTCACCTCAACAGGAAACGAACTATGGCTACACCTTC | 15 | TRBV18 | - | once | TRBJ1-2
CASSYSDSFNYGYTF | TGTGCCAGCAGTTACTCAGACAGCTTTAACTATGGCTACACCTTC | 15 | TRBV6-5 | - | - | TRBJ1-2
CASSFAGKATNEKLFF | TGTGCCAGCAGTTTCGCCGGGAAGGCAACTAATGAAAAACTGTTTTTT | 16 | TRBV28 | - | - | TRBJ1-4
CANSTSLETDTQYF | TGTGCCAACTCGACTAGCTTGGAGACAGATACGCAGTATTTT | 14 | TRBV3-1/TRBV3-2 | TRBD2 | - | TRBJ2-3
CASSYGAPTEAFF | TGTGCCAGCAGCTACGGAGCCCCCACTGAAGCTTTCTTT | 13 | TRBV11-2 | - | - | TRBJ1-1
CATRPREGSYNEQFF | TGTGCCACCAGACCCCGGGAAGGCTCCTACAATGAGCAGTTCTTC | 15 | TRBV24-1 | - | - | TRBJ2-1
CASSLVLVAGESTDTQYF | TGTGCCAGCAGCTTGGTTTTGGTAGCGGGAGAGTCCACAGATACGCAGTATTTT | 18 | TRBV5-8 | TRBD2 | - | TRBJ2-3
CASSHPMAHNEQFF | TGTGCCAGCAGCCATCCGATGGCCCACAATGAGCAGTTCTTC | 14 | TRBV7-9 | - | - | TRBJ2-1
CASSPGTSNEQFF | TGTGCCAGCAGTCCCGGGACTAGCAATGAGCAGTTCTTC | 13 | TRBV14 | TRBD2 | - | TRBJ2-1
CATSGGQGIGYEQYF | TGTGCCACCAGTGGCGGACAGGGCATTGGGTACGAGCAGTACTTC | 15 | TRBV24-1 | TRBD1 | - | TRBJ2-7
CASSYLDSSSYGYTF | TGTGCCAGCAGTTACTTGGACAGTTCCTCCTATGGCTACACCTTC | 15 | TRBV6-6 | - | - | TRBJ1-2
CASSDGTSGSPREQYF | TGCGCCAGCAGCGACGGGACTAGCGGGAGCCCTCGGGAGCAGTACTTC | 16 | TRBV5-1 | TRBD2 | - | TRBJ2-7
CASSLEGYGNTIYF | TGTGCCAGCAGCCTAGAGGGATACGGAAACACCATATATTTT | 14 | TRBV28 | - | - | TRBJ1-3
CASSLAGRQATEQYF | TGTGCCAGCAGCTTAGCGGGTCGACAGGCCACAGAGCAGTACTTC | 15 | TRBV7-2 | - | - | TRBJ2-7
CASSEARTGGYNEQFF | TGTGCCAGCAGTGAAGCGCGGACAGGGGGCTACAATGAGCAGTTCTTC | 16 | TRBV2 | TRBD1 | - | TRBJ2-1
CASSDVSSGNTIYF | TGTGCCAGCAGTGACGTGAGCTCTGGAAACACCATATATTTT | 14 | TRBV2 | - | - | TRBJ1-3
CASSLGDSPRNSPLHF | TGTGCCAGCAGCTTGGGGGACAGCCCGAGGAATTCACCCCTCCACTTT | 16 | TRBV7-9 | TRBD1 | once | TRBJ1-6
CSVVATGGRTGELFF | TGCAGCGTTGTCGCGACGGGAGGGCGCACCGGGGAGCTGTTTTTT | 15 | TRBV29-1 | TRBD2 | - | TRBJ2-2
CASSVDRVYEQYF | TGCGCCAGCAGCGTAGACAGGGTCTACGAGCAGTACTTC | 13 | TRBV5-1 | TRBD1 | - | TRBJ2-7
CASSPPAGLGNEQFF | TGTGCCAGCTCACCACCAGCGGGATTGGGCAATGAGCAGTTCTTC | 15 | TRBV18 | TRBD2 | - | TRBJ2-1
CASSHRDPHEQYF | TGTGCCAGCAGTCACAGGGACCCCCACGAGCAGTACTTC | 13 | TRBV14 | - | - | TRBJ2-7
CASSPQLADEQYF | TGTGCCAGCAGCCCCCAGTTGGCGGACGAGCAGTACTTC | 13 | TRBV12-3/TRBV12-4 | - | - | TRBJ2-7
CASSSGGGHYGYTF | TGTGCCAGCAGCTCTGGTGGGGGCCACTATGGCTACACCTTC | 14 | TRBV7-9 | - | - | TRBJ1-2
CASSFQGTYEQYF | TGCGCCAGCAGCTTTCAGGGAACCTACGAGCAGTACTTC | 13 | TRBV5-1 | - | once | TRBJ2-7
CASSSLYGGEQFF | TGTGCCAGCAGCTCCCTTTACGGCGGCGAGCAGTTCTTC | 13 | TRBV11-3 | - | - | TRBJ2-1
CASSVATQDTQYF | TGTGCCAGCAGCGTAGCTACGCAAGATACGCAGTATTTT | 13 | TRBV9 | - | - | TRBJ2-3
CASLGTSGLNEQFF | TGTGCCAGTTTGGGGACTAGCGGTCTCAATGAGCAGTTCTTC | 14 | TRBV18 | TRBD2 | - | TRBJ2-1
CASSYSTSGYTDTQYF | TGTGCCAGCAGTTACTCGACTAGCGGATACACAGATACGCAGTATTTT | 16 | TRBV6-2/TRBV6-3 | TRBD2 | - | TRBJ2-3
CASLGTSGVPSTDTQYF | TGTGCCAGCCTGGGGACTAGCGGGGTACCTAGCACAGATACGCAGTATTTT | 17 | TRBV2 | TRBD2 | - | TRBJ2-3
CASSLGANTEAFF | TGTGCCAGCAGTTTAGGGGCGAACACTGAAGCTTTCTTT | 13 | TRBV28 | - | once | TRBJ1-1
CASRLGGGSPELFF | TGTGCCAGCAGACTAGGGGGGGGCTCACCCGAACTGTTTTTT | 14 | TRBV27 | - | - | TRBJ1-4
CASSLSGVGQETQYF | TGTGCCAGCTCACTATCAGGGGTGGGCCAAGAGACCCAGTACTTC | 15 | TRBV18 | - | - | TRBJ2-5
CASSSAVLGTTNSPGNTIYF | TGTGCCAGCAGCTCAGCTGTCCTAGGGACAACTAATTCGCCTGGAAACACCATATATTTT | 20 | TRBV27 | - | - | TRBJ1-3
CASSQTGVGNQPQHF | TGTGCCAGCAGCCAAACAGGGGTCGGCAATCAGCCCCAGCATTTT | 15 | TRBV7-2 | TRBD1 | - | TRBJ1-5
CASKADLYNEQFF | TGTGCCAGCAAAGCGGATCTCTACAATGAGCAGTTCTTC | 13 | TRBV2 | - | - | TRBJ2-1
CASKVGGSYNEQFF | TGTGCCAGTAAAGTCGGGGGCTCCTACAATGAGCAGTTCTTC | 14 | TRBV19 | - | - | TRBJ2-1
CASRPAGGIVYNEQFF | TGTGCAAGTCGCCCAGCCGGAGGGATCGTATACAATGAGCAGTTCTTC | 16 | TRBV12-2 | - | - | TRBJ2-1
CASSGLAGGHGELFF | TGTGCCAGTAGTGGACTAGCGGGAGGTCACGGGGAGCTGTTTTTT | 15 | TRBV19 | TRBD2 | - | TRBJ2-2
CASPVTAGELFTGELFF | TGTGCCAGCCCCGTGACAGCGGGAGAGTTGTTCACCGGGGAGCTGTTTTTT | 17 | TRBV18 | TRBD2 | - | TRBJ2-2
CASSPETSGGSYNEQFF | TGTGCCAGCTCACCCGAAACTAGCGGGGGCTCCTACAATGAGCAGTTCTTC | 17 | TRBV18 | TRBD2 | - | TRBJ2-1
CASSDGLASEQYF | TGTGCCAGCAGTGATGGACTAGCATCCGAGCAGTACTTC | 13 | TRBV6-1 | TRBD2 | - | TRBJ2-7
CASSYSAGTGTDTQYF | TGTGCCAGCAGTTACTCTGCGGGAACAGGCACAGATACGCAGTATTTT | 16 | TRBV6-5 | - | - | TRBJ2-3
CASSSGTALYEQYF | TGTGCCAGCAGCTCGGGGACTGCCTTATACGAGCAGTACTTC | 14 | TRBV7-2 | - | few | TRBJ2-7
CASRGEEDQAGANVLTF | TGCGCCAGCAGGGGGGAGGAGGATCAAGCAGGGGCCAACGTCCTGACTTTC | 17 | TRBV4-3 | - | once | TRBJ2-6
CAYTPGLAGGRLYF | TGTGCCTACACCCCCGGACTAGCGGGAGGTCGTCTGTACTTC | 14 | TRBV30 | TRBD2 | - | TRBJ2-7